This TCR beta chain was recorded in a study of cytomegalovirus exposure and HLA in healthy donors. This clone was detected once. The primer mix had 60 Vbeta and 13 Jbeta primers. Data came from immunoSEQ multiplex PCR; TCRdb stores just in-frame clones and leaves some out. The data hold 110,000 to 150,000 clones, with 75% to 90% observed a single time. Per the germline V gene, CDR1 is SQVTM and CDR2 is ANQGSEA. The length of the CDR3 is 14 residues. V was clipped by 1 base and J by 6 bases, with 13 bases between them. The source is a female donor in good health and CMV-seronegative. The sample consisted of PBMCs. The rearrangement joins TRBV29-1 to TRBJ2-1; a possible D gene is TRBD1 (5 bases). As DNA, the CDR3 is TGCAGCGTTGAAGGGACCCAGGGTACCAATGAGCAGTTCTTC. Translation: CSVEGTQGTNEQFF.